This T cell receptor (beta chain) was profiled in a study of blood T cell repertoires in COVID-19. The wider study: Spain, Italy and the United States supplied samples that represented acute and convalescent COVID-19. PBMCs, B-cell-depleted T cells, or T cells were the source of the cDNA or gDNA that made up the material.

Enrollment of patients from Seattle took place during active infection, with longitudinal follow-up. Per the original methods: Amplification of reference gene primers was used by the study to estimate nucleated cell counts. Method: immunoSEQ multiplex PCR; TCRdb's copy keeps in-frame clones and lacks some. Clone size and the V and J calls come from that table; the DNA yielded D and trimming. The sample carries fewer than 450,000 clones, around nine tenths recorded once. The CDR3 totals 14 residues. Trimming left V 1 base short and J 1 base short, with 7 bases between. The germline V gene has CDR1 SEHNR and CDR2 FQNEAQ (reference sequence).

The sequenced material came from peripheral blood. J is TRBJ2-5 and V is TRBV7-9; D gene ambiguous. The origin of this receptor is a woman aged 70-85 years with COVID-19, enrolled during active disease. The CDR3 is CASSLDSFQETQYF. CDR3 coding DNA: TGTGCCAGCAGCTTAGACAGCTTCCAAGAGACCCAGTACTTC.